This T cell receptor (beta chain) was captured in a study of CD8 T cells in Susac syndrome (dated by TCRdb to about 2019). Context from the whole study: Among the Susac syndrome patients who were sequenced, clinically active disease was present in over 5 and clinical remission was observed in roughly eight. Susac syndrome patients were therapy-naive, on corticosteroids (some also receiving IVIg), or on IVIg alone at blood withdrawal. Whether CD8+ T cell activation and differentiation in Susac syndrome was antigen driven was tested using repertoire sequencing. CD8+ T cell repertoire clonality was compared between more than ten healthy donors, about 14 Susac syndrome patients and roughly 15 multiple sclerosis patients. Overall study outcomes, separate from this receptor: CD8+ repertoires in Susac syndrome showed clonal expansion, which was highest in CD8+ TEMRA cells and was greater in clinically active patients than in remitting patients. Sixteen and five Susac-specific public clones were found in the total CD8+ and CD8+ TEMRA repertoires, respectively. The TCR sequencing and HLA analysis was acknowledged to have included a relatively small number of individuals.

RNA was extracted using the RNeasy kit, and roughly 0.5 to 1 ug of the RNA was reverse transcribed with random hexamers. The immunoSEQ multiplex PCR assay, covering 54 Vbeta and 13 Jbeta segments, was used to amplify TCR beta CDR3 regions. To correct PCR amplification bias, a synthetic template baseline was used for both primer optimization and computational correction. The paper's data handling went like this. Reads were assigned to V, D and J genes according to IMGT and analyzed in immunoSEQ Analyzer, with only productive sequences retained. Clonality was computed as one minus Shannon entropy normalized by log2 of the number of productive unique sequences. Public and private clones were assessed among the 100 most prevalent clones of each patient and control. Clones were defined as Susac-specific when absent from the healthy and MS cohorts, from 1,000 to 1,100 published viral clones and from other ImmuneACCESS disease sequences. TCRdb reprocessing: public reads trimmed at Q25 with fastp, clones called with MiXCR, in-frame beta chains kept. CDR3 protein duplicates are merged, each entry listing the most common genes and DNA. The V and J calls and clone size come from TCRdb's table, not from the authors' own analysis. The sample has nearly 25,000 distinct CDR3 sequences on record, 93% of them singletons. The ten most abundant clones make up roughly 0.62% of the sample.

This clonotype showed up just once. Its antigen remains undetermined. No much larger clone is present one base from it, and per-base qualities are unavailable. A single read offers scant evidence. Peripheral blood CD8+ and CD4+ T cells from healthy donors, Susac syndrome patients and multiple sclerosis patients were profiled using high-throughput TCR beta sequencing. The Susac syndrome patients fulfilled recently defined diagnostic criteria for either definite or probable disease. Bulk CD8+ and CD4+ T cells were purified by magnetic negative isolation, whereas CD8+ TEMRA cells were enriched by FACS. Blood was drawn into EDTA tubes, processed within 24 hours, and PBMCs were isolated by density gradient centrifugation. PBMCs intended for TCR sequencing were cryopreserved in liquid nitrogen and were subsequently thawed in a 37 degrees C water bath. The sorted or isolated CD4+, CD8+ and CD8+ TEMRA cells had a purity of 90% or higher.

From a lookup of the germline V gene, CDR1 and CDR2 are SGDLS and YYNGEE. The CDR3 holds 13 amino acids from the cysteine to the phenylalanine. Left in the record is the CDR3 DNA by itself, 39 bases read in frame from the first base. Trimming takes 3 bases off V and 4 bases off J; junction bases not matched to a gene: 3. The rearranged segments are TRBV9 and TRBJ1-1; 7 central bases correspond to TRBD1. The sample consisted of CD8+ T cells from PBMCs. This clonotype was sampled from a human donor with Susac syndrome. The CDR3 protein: CASSAGQRTEAFF. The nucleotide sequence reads TGTGCCAGCAGCGCGGGACAGCGCACTGAAGCTTTCTTT.